This T cell receptor (beta chain) was documented in a study of blood T cell repertoires in COVID-19. As for the study in general: From the United States, Italy and Spain came samples of acute and convalescent COVID-19. The cDNA or gDNA used as material had been derived from T cells, B-cell-depleted T cells, or PBMCs.

As handled by the study authors: From reference gene primer amplification, estimates of nucleated cell counts were derived. Profiling relied on immunoSEQ multiplex PCR, and the TCRdb table lists in-frame clones only, not all of them. D and trimming come from the DNA, and the V and J calls and clone size come from that table. The sample yields 200,000 to 250,000 clones, about 85% seen once. This receptor was identified in a man aged 25 to 45 who had recovered from COVID-19. The sequencing input was peripheral blood.

The chain's CDR3 is CASSVGTASYTEAFF. The CDR3 DNA sequence: TGTGCCAGCAGCGTCGGGACAGCAAGTTACACTGAAGCTTTCTTT. The chain joins TRBV9 to TRBJ1-1, with TRBD1 matching over 7 bases. Germline V gives CDR1 SGDLS, CDR2 YYNGEE. The CDR3 has 15 amino acids. V lost 2 bases to trimming and J lost 3 bases; unmatched junction nucleotides: 7.